The 29 T cell receptor beta chains reported below all come from one sample, sequenced in a study of Ad26.COV2.S vaccination and SARS-CoV-2 variants. Clones were sequenced by immunoSEQ multiplex PCR, and TCRdb holds only the in-frame ones, with some missing. Of 400,000 or so clones in the sample, less than 90% were seen once. Described treatment: approximately 18 received Ad26.COV2.S at low or high dose, single or two shots; about 5 received placebo; per-sample allocation not given. Samples came from day 63 after the first vaccine or placebo injection. This sample comprised peripheral blood, obtained in a trial of Ad26.COV2.S vaccine versus placebo. These receptors originate from a person between 18 and 65 years old who received the Ad26.COV2.S COVID-19 vaccine or a placebo.

The chain combines TRBV5-1 with TRBJ1-1; maybe TRBD1 (5 bases). From germline, CDR1 is SGHRS and CDR2 YFSETQ. The length of the CDR3 is 13 residues. The ends were cut back, 0 bases at V and 7 bases at J, with 10 bases in the middle. CDR3 bases: TGCGCCAGCAGCTTGGATTCAGGGCTTGAAGCTTTCTTT. Its translation: CASSLDSGLEAFF.

The chain combines TRBV5-1 with TRBJ1-2, with 12 positions matching TRBD1. There are 15 residues in the CDR3. J was trimmed by 2 bases and V by 4 bases; bases with no gene match: 3. The germline V gene has CDR1 SGHRS and CDR2 YFSETQ. CDR3 sequence (DNA): TGCGCCAGCAGCACAGGGACAGGGGGCAACTATGGCTACACCTTC. Translated: CASSTGTGGNYGYTF.

CDR3 residues: CASSLVRQPQHF. CDR3 DNA: TGTGCCAGCAGCTTAGTACGTCAGCCCCAGCATTTT. This rearrangement joins TRBV7-2 to TRBJ1-5; no clear D gene. Looked up from germline, CDR1 is SGHTA and CDR2 is FQGNSA. V was cut by 1 base and J by 6 bases, with 4 bases left in between. CDR3 length: 12 amino acids.

The chain joins TRBV4-1 to TRBJ2-3, with D perhaps matching TRBD1 or TRBD2 (6 bases each). V lost 4 bases and J lost 5, with 22 bases in between. The CDR3 consists of 17 residues. Germline V gene sequence: CDR1 MGHRA, CDR2 YSYEKL. The CDR3 DNA reads as TGCGCCAGCAGCCTTCAAGGTGTGGGGGGCATTAAAGATACGCAGTATTTT. This sequence encodes CASSLQGVGGIKDTQYF.

V is TRBV6-6 and J is TRBJ2-2; 8 bases fit TRBD1. V lost 6 bases and J lost 1; bases outside the gene matches: 4. The CDR3 extends over 15 amino acids. CDR1 MNHNY and CDR2 SVGAGI come from the germline V gene (reference sequence). The CDR3: CASSPTGENTGELFF. The CDR3 bases are TGTGCCAGCAGCCCGACAGGGGAGAACACCGGGGAGCTGTTTTTT.

The rearrangement uses TRBV2 and TRBJ1-6, with D unresolved. V lost 6 bases and J 10 bases, leaving 10 bases between the germline ends. The CDR3 runs 12 residues. The germline gives CDR1 SNHLY, CDR2 FYNNEI. The CDR3 loop is CASSGLQSPLHF. The CDR3 nucleotides read TGTGCCAGCAGCGGGCTGCAGTCACCCCTCCACTTT.

The chain combines TRBV11-2 with TRBJ1-1; D might be TRBD1 (6 bases). V was shortened by 0 bases and J by 1 base, with 12 bases between the two germline ends. Germline V CDR1 and CDR2: SGHAT, FQNNGV. The CDR3 is 16 amino acids. Here the CDR3 reads CASSLDLWGQNTEAFF. CDR3 nucleotides: TGTGCCAGCAGCTTAGATCTGTGGGGGCAGAACACTGAAGCTTTCTTT.

The CDR3 DNA is TGTGCCATCAGTGAGGGGATGACCAACACAGATACGCAGTATTTT. Protein sequence: CAISEGMTNTDTQYF. The chain carries TRBV10-3 and TRBJ2-3; D is uncertain. Germline CDR1 ENHRY, CDR2 SYGVKD. CDR3 length: 15 residues. With 2 bases removed from V and 2 bases from J, the gap between germline ends came to 11 bases.

This rearrangement joins TRBV4-1 to TRBJ2-1; 10 nucleotides agree with TRBD2. The CDR3 covers 16 residues. CDR1 is MGHRA and CDR2 is YSYEKL in the germline V gene. V shed 3 bases, J shed 3 bases, and the junction held 5 bases outside the gene matches. As DNA, the CDR3 is TGCGCCAGCAGCCAGTTAGCGGGGGGCGACTACAATGAGCAGTTCTTC. Its protein is CASSQLAGGDYNEQFF.

The V and J genes are TRBV5-4 and TRBJ2-3; the match to TRBD2 covers 12 bases. CDR1 SGHNT and CDR2 YYREEE come from the germline V gene (reference sequence). The V and J ends lost 4 bases and 0 bases, in that order; junction bases with no gene match: 3. The CDR3 spans 16 residues. The chain's CDR3 is CASSPGTSGSTDTQYF. The DNA of the CDR3 is TGTGCCAGCAGCCCAGGGACTAGCGGGAGCACAGATACGCAGTATTTT.

This sequence joins TRBV11-3 and TRBJ2-5, with a possible D match to TRBD2 (5 bases). The CDR3 is made up of 12 amino acids. The V gene lost 9 bases and the J gene lost 2 bases, with 10 bases spanning the gap. Germline-derived CDR1 and CDR2 are SGHNT and YENEEA. In DNA, the CDR3 is TGTGCCAGGGCGGGTCTACAAGAGACCCAGTACTTC. It yields the protein CARAGLQETQYF. The entire variable domain, with the rest obtained from reference TRBV11-3 and TRBJ2-5, is as follows: EAGVVQSPRYKIIEKKQPVAFWCNPISGHNTLYWYLQNLGQGPELLIRYENEEAVDDSQLPKDRFSAERLKGVDSTLKIQPAELGDSAVYLCARAGLQETQYFGPGTRLLVL.

There are a few counts of this clone. The rearrangement links TRBV2 to TRBJ1-3; 7 nucleotides align to TRBD1. CDR3 length: 16 amino acids. J lost 4 bases, V lost 6 bases, and 12 bases had no gene match. Germline assignment: CDR1 SNHLY and CDR2 FYNNEI. Written as DNA, the CDR3 is TGTGCCAGCAGCCTAGCCGGGACAGAGGCCGGAAACACCATATATTTT. Translated: CASSLAGTEAGNTIYF.

This clone was seen a few times. V is TRBV4-1 and J is TRBJ1-6, with D hard to call. V lost 2 bases, J lost 7 bases, and 15 bases lay in between. CDR1 is MGHRA, CDR2 YSYEKL, per germline. The CDR3 spans 16 residues. CDR3 residues: CASSQFATSANSPLHF. Here the CDR3 DNA reads TGCGCCAGCAGCCAATTTGCGACCTCCGCCAATTCACCCCTCCACTTT.

This clone was counted a single time. The chain carries TRBV2 and TRBJ1-2; 7 bases match TRBD1. With V trimmed by 3 bases and J by 6 bases, 7 bases remained unmatched. The germline V gene has CDR1 SNHLY and CDR2 FYNNEI. The CDR3 runs 14 residues. In DNA, the CDR3 is TGTGCCAGCAGTGAGATAGGGGGCGCGGATGGCTACACCTTC. Translation: CASSEIGGADGYTF.

The chain links TRBV11-3 to TRBJ2-5; no clear D gene. CDR3 size: 13 residues. V was pared by 4 bases and J by 4 bases, with 10 bases between. The germline V gene has CDR1 SGHNT and CDR2 YENEEA. For the CDR3, the DNA is TGTGCCAGCAGCTACGGAAGCTCAGAGACCCAGTACTTC. Translating gives CASSYGSSETQYF.

A single count supports this clone. The CDR3: CASSQPDFCSGNTIYF. In DNA, the CDR3 is TGTGCCAGCAGCCAACCGGACTTCTGCTCTGGAAACACCATATATTTT. The V and J genes are TRBV14 and TRBJ1-3; D gene unclear. CDR1 is SGHDN, CDR2 FVKESK, per germline. This CDR3 is built from 16 residues. Trimming shortened V by 2 bases and J by 0 bases, and 11 bases separated the two germline ends.

The V gene is TRBV7-2, the J gene TRBJ1-3, with D hard to call. V was cut by 2 bases and J by 0 bases, with 17 bases left in between. Germline V gene data show CDR1 as SGHTA and CDR2 as FQGNSA. The CDR3 spans 18 residues. In DNA form, the CDR3 reads TGTGCCAGCAGCTTAAGAGAATCCGGAGGCTTCTCTGGAAACACCATATATTTT. Its translation: CASSLRESGGFSGNTIYF.

The chain employs TRBV21-1 and TRBJ2-3. TRBV21-1 corresponds to a pseudogene. The CDR3 sequence is 16 residues long. For the CDR3, the DNA is TGTGCCAGCAGCAAAAAAAAGGGACCCCCGGCGGATACGCAGTATTTT. The encoded protein is CASSKKKGPPADTQYF.

In this sample, this clone turned up a few times. The rearrangement joins TRBV19 to TRBJ1-1, with unresolved D. The CDR3 runs 14 residues. Germline CDR1 reads LNHDA; CDR2 reads SQIVND (reference sequence). With 4 bases removed from V and 1 base from J, the gap between germline ends came to 10 bases. In nucleotides, the CDR3 is TGTGCCAGTAGTACCGACATGTGGAACACTGAAGCTTTCTTT. Translated, it gives CASSTDMWNTEAFF.

The chain carries TRBV7-5 and TRBJ2-7; TRBD1 reflects the table's D call only, with no check against the DNA. TRBV7-5 is a documented pseudogene. The CDR3 is made up of 13 amino acids. CDR3 region: CVRSSRSAYEQYF. In DNA form, the CDR3 reads TGTGTCAGAAGCTCCAGGTCCGCCTACGAGCAGTACTTC.

This chain uses TRBV7-6 with TRBJ2-7; 8 bases line up with TRBD2. Germline CDR1 SGHVS, CDR2 FNYEAQ. This CDR3 is 15 amino acids long. V was pared by 3 bases and J by 0 bases, with 4 bases of the junction left unmatched. The CDR3 spells CASSFAGTSSYEQYF. The CDR3 nucleotides read TGTGCCAGCAGCTTCGCCGGGACTAGCTCCTACGAGCAGTACTTC. The variable domain in full, with the rest retrieved from reference TRBV7-6 and TRBJ2-7, is GAGVSQSPRYKVTKRGQDVALRCDPISGHVSLYWYRQALGQGPEFLTYFNYEAQQDKSGLPNDRFSAERPEGSISTLTIQRTEQRDSAMYRCASSFAGTSSYEQYFGPGTRLTVT.

J is TRBJ2-5 and V is TRBV30; D is ambiguous. The CDR3 runs 12 residues. V dropped 0 bases and J dropped 5 bases, with 7 bases sitting between them. The germline V gene has CDR1 GTSNPN and CDR2 SVGIG (reference sequence). The CDR3 DNA follows: TGTGCCTGGAGTGTACAAAGGGAGACCCAGTACTTC. Protein product: CAWSVQRETQYF.

The chain is built from TRBV4-1 and TRBJ2-7, with D possibly being TRBD1 (6 bases). The germline V gene encodes CDR1 MGHRA and CDR2 YSYEKL. Trimming took off 3 bases at V and 2 bases at J, with 11 bases between the two ends. The CDR3 contains 14 residues. CDR3 DNA sequence: TGCGCCAGCAGCCAGGACAGTGGGACCTACGAGCAGTACTTC. Protein product: CASSQDSGTYEQYF.

V gene TRBV29-1 combines with J gene TRBJ1-1; D gene uncertain. The CDR3 is 11 residues long. The V end lost 8 bases, the J end lost 6 bases, and 13 bases lay between the germline ends. Germline CDR1 and CDR2: SQVTM and ANQGSEA. The CDR3 coding sequence is TGCAGCTCACTGGGCATGGCTGAAGCTTTCTTT. Translating it yields CSSLGMAEAFF.

Note on this clone: One junction end does not reproduce the germline sequence, and a read error may be involved. V is TRBV4-1 and J is TRBJ1-4, with D perhaps matching TRBD1 (5 bases). The V gene's germline CDR1 is MGHRA and CDR2 YSYEKL. The CDR3 length is 16 residues. CDR3 sequence: CASSKEPGRWSEKLFF. The CDR3 DNA sequence: TGCGCCAGCAGCAAAGAACCGGGACGCTGGTCTGAAAAACTGTTTTTT.

The rearrangement links TRBV6-5 to TRBJ1-1; D possibly corresponds to TRBD1 (6 bases). V shed 6 bases and J shed 3 bases, with 11 bases lying between them. This CDR3 is 13 amino acids long. From germline, CDR1 is MNHEY and CDR2 SVGAGI. The chain's CDR3 is CASRKGQYTEAFF. The DNA for the CDR3 is TGTGCCAGCAGGAAAGGACAGTACACTGAAGCTTTCTTT.

The genes are TRBV19 and TRBJ2-7; no firm D call. Germline CDR1 LNHDA, CDR2 SQIVND (reference sequence). Trimming stripped 2 bases from V and 5 bases from J, with 10 bases between. The CDR3 consists of 13 residues. The CDR3 sequence: CASSITRSDEQYF. The CDR3, as DNA: TGTGCCAGTAGTATAACACGGTCAGACGAGCAGTACTTC.

This clone was seen more than once but under ten times. CDR3 loop: CAISEPGTRAYEQYF. Written as DNA, the CDR3 is TGTGCCATCAGTGAACCCGGGACCCGGGCCTACGAGCAGTACTTC. This chain uses TRBV10-3 with TRBJ2-7; D could derive from TRBD1 or TRBD2 (5 bases each). The CDR3 sequence is 15 residues long. Trimming pared 3 bases from V and 2 bases from J, leaving 14 bases between. The germline V gene has CDR1 ENHRY and CDR2 SYGVKD.

The chain uses TRBV15 and TRBJ1-4; unclear D gene. Germline V gene sequence: CDR1 LNHNV, CDR2 YYDKDF (reference sequence). This CDR3 is built from 13 residues. Trimming cost V 8 bases and J 3 bases, with 10 bases left between them. For the CDR3, the DNA is TGTGCCACCTTTTCCCTTCCTAATGAAAAACTGTTTTTT. Translated, it gives CATFSLPNEKLFF.